Sequencing of this TCR beta chain was carried out in a study of blood T cell repertoires in COVID-19. Study background: The analysed material was cDNA or gDNA that came from T cells, B-cell-depleted T cells, or PBMCs.

The CDR3 length is 13 residues. Trimming removed 5 bases from V and 3 bases from J, with 10 bases in between. Germline CDR1 MNHEY, CDR2 SMNVEV (reference sequence). Patients from Seattle were sampled longitudinally, starting during active infection. Original analysis: Researchers report that nucleated cell counts were estimated from reference gene primer amplification. Using immunoSEQ multiplex PCR, the repertoire was profiled, and TCRdb retains in-frame clones only, with some absent. Clone size and the V and J calls come from that table; the DNA yielded D and trimming. The sample holds approximately 330,000 clones, 87% seen once.

Source material: peripheral blood. The rearrangement links TRBV27 to TRBJ1-2; maybe TRBD1 (6 bases). The TCR comes from a man aged 30 to 39 with COVID-19, enrolled during active disease. The CDR3: CASSPQGYYGYTF. CDR3 in DNA: TGTGCCAGCAGTCCACAGGGTTACTATGGCTACACCTTC.